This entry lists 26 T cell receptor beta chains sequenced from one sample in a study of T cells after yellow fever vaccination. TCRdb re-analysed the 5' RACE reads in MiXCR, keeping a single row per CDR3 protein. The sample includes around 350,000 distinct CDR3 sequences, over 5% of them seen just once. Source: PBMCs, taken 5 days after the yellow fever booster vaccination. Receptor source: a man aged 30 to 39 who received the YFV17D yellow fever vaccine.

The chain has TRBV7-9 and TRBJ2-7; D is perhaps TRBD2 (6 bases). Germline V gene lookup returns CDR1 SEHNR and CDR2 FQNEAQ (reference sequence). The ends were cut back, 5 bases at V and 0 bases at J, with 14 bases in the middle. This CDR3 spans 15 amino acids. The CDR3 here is CASSALRDRSYEQYF. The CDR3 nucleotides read TGTGCCAGCAGCGCACTGCGGGACCGCTCCTACGAGCAGTACTTC.

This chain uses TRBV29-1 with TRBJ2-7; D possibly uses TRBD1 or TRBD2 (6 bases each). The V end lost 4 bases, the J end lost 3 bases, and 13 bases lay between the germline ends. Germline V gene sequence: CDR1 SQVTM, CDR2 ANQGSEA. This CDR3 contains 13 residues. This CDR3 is CSVGPRDNYEQYF. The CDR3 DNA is TGCAGCGTTGGGCCGCGGGACAACTACGAGCAGTACTTC.

The CDR3 DNA reads TGCAGTGCTAAGGGGGGGGATGGTGGCTACACCTTC. Encoded protein: CSAKGGDGGYTF. The rearrangement joins TRBV20-1 to TRBJ1-2, with D possibly being TRBD1 (6 bases). The V end was cut by 4 bases, the J end by 7 bases, with 13 bases between. The germline CDR1 and CDR2 sequences are DFQATT and SNEGSKA (reference sequence). This CDR3 is 12 amino acids long.

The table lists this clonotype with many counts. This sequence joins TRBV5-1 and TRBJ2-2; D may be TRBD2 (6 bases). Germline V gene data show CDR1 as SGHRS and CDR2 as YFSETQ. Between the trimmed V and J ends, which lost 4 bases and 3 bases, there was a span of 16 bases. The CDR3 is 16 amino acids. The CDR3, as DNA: TGCGCCAGCAGCCGGGCGTCAAGCGGGTACACCGGGGAGCTGTTTTTT. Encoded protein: CASSRASSGYTGELFF.

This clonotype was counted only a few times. CDR3 DNA: TGCGCCAGCAGCTTGTGGCGGGACCCGAATGGAGAAGAGACCCAGTACTTC. Encoded protein: CASSLWRDPNGEETQYF. The chain employs TRBV5-1 and TRBJ2-5; D possibly corresponds to TRBD2 (6 bases). The CDR3 extends over 17 amino acids. CDR1 and CDR2 (germline): SGHRS, YFSETQ. Trimming pared 1 base from V and 3 bases from J, leaving 19 bases between.

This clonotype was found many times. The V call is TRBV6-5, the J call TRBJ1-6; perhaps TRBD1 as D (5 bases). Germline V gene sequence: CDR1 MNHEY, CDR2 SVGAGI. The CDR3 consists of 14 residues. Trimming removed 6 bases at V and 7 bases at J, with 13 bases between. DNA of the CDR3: TGTGCCAGCAGAATGGGACTGTTAAATTCACCCCTCCACTTT. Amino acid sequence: CASRMGLLNSPLHF.

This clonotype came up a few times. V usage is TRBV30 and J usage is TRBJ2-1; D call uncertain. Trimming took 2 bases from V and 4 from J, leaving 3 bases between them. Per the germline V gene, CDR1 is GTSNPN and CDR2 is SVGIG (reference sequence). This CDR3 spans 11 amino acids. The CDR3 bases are TGTGCCTGGAGTCAATACAATGAGCAGTTCTTC. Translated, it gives CAWSQYNEQFF.

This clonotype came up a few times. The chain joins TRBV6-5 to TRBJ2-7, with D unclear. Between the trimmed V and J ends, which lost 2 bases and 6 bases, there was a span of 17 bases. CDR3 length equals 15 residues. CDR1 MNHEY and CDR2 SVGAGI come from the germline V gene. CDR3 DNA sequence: TGTGCCAGCAGTTACAAATCCCCCCCCAGACGCGAGCAGTACTTC. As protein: CASSYKSPPRREQYF.

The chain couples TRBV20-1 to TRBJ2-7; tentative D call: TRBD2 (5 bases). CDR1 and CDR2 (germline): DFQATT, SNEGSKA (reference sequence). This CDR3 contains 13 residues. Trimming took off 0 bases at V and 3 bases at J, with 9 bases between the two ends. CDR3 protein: CSARDPRDYEQYF. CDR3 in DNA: TGCAGTGCTAGAGATCCCCGGGACTACGAGCAGTACTTC.

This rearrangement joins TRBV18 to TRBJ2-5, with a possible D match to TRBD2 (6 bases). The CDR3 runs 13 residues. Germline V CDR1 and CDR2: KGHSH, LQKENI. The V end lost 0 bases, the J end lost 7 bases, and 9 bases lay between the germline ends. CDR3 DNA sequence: TGTGCCAGCTCACCACCGCAGGAGGGGACCCAGTACTTC. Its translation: CASSPPQEGTQYF.

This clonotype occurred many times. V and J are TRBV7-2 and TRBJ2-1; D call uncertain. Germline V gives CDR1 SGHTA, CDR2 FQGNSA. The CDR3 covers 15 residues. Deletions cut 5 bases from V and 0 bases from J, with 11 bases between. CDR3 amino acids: CASSPFDPSYNEQFF. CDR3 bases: TGTGCCAGCAGCCCCTTCGATCCCTCCTACAATGAGCAGTTCTTC.

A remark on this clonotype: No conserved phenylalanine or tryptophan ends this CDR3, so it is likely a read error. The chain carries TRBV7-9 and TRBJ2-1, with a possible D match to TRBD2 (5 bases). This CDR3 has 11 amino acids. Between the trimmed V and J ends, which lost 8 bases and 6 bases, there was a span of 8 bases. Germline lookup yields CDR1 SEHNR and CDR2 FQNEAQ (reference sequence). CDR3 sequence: CASRRANEQFL. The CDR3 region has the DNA TGTGCCAGCCGGCGGGCCAATGAGCAGTTCTTA.

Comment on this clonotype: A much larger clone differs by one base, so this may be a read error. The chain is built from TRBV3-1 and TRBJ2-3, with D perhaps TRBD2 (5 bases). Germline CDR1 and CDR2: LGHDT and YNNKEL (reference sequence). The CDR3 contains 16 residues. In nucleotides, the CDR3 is TGTGCCACCAGCCAAGTAGGGAGTCTAGTCCCAGATACGCAGTATTTT. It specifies CATSQVGSLVPDTQYF.

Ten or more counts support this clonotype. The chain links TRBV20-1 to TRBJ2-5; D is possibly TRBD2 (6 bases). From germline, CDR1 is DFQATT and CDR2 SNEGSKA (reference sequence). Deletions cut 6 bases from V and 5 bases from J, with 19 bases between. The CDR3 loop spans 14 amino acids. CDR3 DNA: TGCAGTGCAAGATGGGGGGACGGCCAGGAGACCCAGTACTTC. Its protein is CSARWGDGQETQYF.

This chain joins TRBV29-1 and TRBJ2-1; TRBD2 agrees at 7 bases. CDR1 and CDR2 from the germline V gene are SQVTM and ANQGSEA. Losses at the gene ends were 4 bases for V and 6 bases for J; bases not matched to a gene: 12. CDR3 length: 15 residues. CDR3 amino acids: CSVAGTGGSSNEQFF. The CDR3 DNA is TGCAGCGTTGCGGGTACGGGAGGCAGTTCCAATGAGCAGTTCTTC.

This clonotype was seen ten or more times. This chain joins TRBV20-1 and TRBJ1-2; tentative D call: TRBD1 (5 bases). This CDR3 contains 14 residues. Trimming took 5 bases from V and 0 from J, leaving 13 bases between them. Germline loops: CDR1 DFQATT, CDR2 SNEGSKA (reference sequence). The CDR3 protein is CSAFNRFPNYGYTF. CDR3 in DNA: TGCAGTGCTTTTAACAGGTTTCCTAACTATGGCTACACCTTC.

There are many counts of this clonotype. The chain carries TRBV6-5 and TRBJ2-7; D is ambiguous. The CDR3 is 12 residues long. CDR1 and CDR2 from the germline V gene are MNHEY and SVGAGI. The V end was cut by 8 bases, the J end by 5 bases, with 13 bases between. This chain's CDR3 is CASGRRNHEQYF. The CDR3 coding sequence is TGTGCCAGCGGGCGGAGAAACCACGAGCAGTACTTC.

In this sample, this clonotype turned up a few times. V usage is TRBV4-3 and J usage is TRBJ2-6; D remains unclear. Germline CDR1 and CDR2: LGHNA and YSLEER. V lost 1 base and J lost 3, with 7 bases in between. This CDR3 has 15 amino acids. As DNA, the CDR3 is TGCGCCAGCAGCCAAGCGCTAGGTGGGGCCAACGTCCTGACTTTC. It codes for CASSQALGGANVLTF.

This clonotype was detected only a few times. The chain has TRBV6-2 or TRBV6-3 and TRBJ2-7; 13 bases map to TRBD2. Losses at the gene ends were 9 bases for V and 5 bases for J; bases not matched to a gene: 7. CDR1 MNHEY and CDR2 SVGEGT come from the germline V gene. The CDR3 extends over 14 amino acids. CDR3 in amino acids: CASVPGLAGNEQYF. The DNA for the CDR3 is TGTGCCAGTGTACCGGGACTAGCGGGAAACGAGCAGTACTTC.

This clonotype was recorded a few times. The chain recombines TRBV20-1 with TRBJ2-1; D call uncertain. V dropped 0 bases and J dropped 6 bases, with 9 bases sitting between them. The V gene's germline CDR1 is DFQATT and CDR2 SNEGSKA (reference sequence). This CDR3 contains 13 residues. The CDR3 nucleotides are TGCAGTGCTAGAGATGTTGGTGGCAATGAGCAGTTCTTC. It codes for CSARDVGGNEQFF.

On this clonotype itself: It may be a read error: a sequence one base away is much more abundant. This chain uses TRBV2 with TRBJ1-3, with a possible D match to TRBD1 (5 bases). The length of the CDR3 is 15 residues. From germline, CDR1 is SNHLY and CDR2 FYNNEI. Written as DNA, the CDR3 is TGTGTCAGCAGGCCGGGACGGATCTCTGGAAACACCATATATTTT. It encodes CVSRPGRISGNTIYF. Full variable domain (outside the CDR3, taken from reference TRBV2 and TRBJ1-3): EPEVTQTPSHQVTQMGQEVILRCVPISNHLYFYWYRQILGQKVEFLVSFYNNEISEKSEIFDDQFSVERPDGSNFTLKIRSTKLEDSAMYFCVSRPGRISGNTIYFGEGSWLTVV.

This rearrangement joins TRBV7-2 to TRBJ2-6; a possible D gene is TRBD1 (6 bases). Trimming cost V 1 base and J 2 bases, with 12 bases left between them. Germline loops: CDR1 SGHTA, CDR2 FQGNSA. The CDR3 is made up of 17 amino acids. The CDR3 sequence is CASSLVQGLAGANVLTF. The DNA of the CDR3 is TGTGCCAGCAGCTTAGTCCAGGGGCTTGCTGGGGCCAACGTCCTGACTTTC.

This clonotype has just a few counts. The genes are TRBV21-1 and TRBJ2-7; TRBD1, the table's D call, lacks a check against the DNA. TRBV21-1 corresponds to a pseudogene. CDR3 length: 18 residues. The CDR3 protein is CASSLKGPARGLCYEQYF. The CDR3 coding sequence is TGTGCCAGCAGTCTTAAAGGTCCCGCAAGGGGGCTCTGCTACGAGCAGTACTTC.

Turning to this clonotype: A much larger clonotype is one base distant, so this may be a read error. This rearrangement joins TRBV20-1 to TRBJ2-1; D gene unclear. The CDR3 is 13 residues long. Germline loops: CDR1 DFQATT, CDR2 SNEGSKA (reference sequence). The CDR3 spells CSASDDKYNEQIF. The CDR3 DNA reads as TGCAGTGCTAGCGACGACAAGTACAATGAGCAGATCTTC.

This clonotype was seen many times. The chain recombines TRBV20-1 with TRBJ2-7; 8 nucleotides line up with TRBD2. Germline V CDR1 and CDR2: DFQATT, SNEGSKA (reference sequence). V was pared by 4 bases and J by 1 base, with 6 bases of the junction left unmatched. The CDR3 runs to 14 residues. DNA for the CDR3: TGCAGTGCTATCCTCGCGGGAGGTTCCTACGAGCAGTACTTC. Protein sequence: CSAILAGGSYEQYF.

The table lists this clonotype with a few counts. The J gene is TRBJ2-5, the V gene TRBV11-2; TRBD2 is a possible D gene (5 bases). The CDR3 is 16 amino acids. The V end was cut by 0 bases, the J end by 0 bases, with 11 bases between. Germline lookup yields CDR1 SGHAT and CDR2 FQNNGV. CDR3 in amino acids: CASSLDPAVYQETQYF. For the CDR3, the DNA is TGTGCCAGCAGCTTAGATCCAGCGGTTTACCAAGAGACCCAGTACTTC.